Reported below is one T cell receptor beta chain. This record belongs to a study of T cells in Graves' hyperthyroidism and ophthalmopathy. Germline V gives CDR1 LGHNA, CDR2 YNFKEQ. Trimming shortened V by 4 bases and J by 1 base, and 19 bases separated the two germline ends. There are 17 residues in the CDR3. RNA transcripts yielded amplified TCR beta CDR3 regions. Carried out on the TCR CDR3, a first-round RT-PCR used the HTBI primer set. TCRdb redid the calling of the multiplex PCR reads with MiXCR, one entry per CDR3 protein. The sample holds hundreds of thousands of distinct CDR3 sequences, roughly 15% seen once.

The chain combines TRBV4-2 with TRBJ1-2; D gene unclear. The TCR was taken from a woman younger than 35 with Graves' hyperthyroidism. The specimen was blood. The CDR3, as DNA: TGTGCCAGCAGCCCATTCCCTGTGGAGATAAATAACTATGGCTACACCTTC. Its translation: CASSPFPVEINNYGYTF.